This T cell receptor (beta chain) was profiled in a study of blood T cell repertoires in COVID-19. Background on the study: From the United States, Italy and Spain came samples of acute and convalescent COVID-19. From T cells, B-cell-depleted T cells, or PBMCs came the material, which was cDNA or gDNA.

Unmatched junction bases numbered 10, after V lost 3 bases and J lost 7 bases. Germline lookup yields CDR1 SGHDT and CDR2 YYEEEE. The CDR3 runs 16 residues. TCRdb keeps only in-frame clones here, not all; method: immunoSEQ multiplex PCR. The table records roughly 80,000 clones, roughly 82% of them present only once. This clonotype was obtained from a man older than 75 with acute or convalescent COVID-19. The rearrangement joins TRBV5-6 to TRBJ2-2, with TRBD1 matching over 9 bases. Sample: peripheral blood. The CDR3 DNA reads TGTGCCAGCAGCTGGGTGGGGACAGGGCAAGTCGGGGAGCTGTTTTTT. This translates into CASSWVGTGQVGELFF.